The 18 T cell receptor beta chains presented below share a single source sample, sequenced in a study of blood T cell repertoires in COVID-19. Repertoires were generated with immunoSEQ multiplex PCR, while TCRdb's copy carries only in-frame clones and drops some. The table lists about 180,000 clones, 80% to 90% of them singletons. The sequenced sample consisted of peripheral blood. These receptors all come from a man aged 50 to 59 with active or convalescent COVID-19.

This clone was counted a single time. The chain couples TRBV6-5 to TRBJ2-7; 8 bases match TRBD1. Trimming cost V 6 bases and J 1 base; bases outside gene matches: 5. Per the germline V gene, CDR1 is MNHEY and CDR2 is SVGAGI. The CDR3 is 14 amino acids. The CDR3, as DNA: TGTGCCAGCAGGGGACAGGCCCCTTCCTACGAGCAGTACTTC. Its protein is CASRGQAPSYEQYF.

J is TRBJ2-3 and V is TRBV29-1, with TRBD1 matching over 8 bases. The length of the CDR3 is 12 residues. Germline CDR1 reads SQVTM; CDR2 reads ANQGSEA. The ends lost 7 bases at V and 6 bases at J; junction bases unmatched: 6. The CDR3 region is CSAGTGADTQYF. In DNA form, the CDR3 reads TGCAGCGCCGGGACAGGTGCTGATACGCAGTATTTT.

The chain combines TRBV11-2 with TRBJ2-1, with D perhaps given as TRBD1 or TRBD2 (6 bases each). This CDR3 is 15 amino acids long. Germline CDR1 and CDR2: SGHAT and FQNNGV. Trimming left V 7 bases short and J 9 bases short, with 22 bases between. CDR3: CASTLEGGVVGEQFF. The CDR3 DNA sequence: TGTGCCAGCACCCTAGAGGGGGGAGTGGTCGGTGAGCAGTTCTTC.

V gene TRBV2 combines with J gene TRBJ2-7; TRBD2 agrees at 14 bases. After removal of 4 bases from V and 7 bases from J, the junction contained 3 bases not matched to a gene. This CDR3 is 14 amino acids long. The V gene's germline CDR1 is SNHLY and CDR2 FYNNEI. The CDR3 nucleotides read TGTGCCAGCAGTGGACTAGCGGGAGGGTTAGAGCAGTACTTC. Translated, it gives CASSGLAGGLEQYF.

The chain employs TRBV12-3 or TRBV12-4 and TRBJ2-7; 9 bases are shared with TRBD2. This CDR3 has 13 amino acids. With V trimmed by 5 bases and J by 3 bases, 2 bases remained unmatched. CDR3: CASSRTSDYEQYF. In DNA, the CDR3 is TGTGCCAGCAGTCGGACTAGCGACTACGAGCAGTACTTC.

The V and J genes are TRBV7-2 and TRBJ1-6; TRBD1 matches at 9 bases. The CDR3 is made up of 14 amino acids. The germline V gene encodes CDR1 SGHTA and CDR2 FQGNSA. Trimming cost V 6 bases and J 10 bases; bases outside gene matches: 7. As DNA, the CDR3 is TGTGCCAGCAGATCCGGGACAGGGAGGTCACCCCTCCACTTT. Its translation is CASRSGTGRSPLHF.

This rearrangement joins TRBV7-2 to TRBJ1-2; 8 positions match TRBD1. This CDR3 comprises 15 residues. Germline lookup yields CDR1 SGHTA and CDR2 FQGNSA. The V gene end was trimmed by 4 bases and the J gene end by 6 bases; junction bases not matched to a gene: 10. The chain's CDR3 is CASSSHRGSLDGYTF. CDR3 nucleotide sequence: TGTGCCAGCAGCTCTCACAGGGGGTCTTTAGATGGCTACACCTTC.

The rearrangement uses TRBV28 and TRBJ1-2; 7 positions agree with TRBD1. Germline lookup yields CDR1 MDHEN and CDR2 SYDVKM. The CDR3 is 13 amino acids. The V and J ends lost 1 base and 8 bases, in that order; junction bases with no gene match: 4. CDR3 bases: TGTGCCAGCAGTTTATTAGGGGGCGGAGGCTACACCTTC. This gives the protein CASSLLGGGGYTF.

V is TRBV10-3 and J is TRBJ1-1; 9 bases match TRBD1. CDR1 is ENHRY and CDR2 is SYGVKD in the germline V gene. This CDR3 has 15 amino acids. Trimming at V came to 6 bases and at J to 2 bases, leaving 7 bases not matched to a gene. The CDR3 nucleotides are TGTGCCATCAGGGGGGGACAGGGAAGAAACACTGAAGCTTTCTTT. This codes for CAIRGGQGRNTEAFF.

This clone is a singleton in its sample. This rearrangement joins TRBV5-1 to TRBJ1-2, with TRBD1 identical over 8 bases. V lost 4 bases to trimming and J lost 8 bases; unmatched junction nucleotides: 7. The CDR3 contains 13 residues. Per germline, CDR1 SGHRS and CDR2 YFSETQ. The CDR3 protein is CASSADRGGGYTF. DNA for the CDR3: TGCGCCAGCAGCGCTGACAGGGGTGGAGGCTACACCTTC.

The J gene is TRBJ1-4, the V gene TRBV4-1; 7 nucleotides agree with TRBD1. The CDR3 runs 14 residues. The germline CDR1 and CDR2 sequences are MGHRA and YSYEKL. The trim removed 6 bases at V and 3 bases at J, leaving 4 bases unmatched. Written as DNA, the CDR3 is TGCGCCAGCAGACCGACAGGGCCTAATGAAAAACTGTTTTTT. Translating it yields CASRPTGPNEKLFF.

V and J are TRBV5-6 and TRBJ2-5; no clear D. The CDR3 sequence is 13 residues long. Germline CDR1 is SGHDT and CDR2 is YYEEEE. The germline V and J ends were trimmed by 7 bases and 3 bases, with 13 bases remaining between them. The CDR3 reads CASDTPGEETQYF. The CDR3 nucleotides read TGTGCCAGCGACACCCCCGGTGAAGAGACCCAGTACTTC.

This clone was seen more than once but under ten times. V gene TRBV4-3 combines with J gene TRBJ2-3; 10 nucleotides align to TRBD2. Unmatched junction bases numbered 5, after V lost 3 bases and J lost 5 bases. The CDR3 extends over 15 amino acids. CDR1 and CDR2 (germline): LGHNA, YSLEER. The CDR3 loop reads CASSQSGGAVDTQYF. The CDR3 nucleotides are TGCGCCAGCAGCCAGAGCGGGGGGGCCGTAGATACGCAGTATTTT.

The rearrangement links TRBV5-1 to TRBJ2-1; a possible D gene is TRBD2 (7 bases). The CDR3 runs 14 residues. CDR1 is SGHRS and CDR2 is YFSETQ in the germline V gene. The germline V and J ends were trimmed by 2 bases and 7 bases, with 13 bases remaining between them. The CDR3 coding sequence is TGCGCCAGCAGCTTTAGAGGGGGAGGGAATGAGCAGTTCTTC. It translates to CASSFRGGGNEQFF.

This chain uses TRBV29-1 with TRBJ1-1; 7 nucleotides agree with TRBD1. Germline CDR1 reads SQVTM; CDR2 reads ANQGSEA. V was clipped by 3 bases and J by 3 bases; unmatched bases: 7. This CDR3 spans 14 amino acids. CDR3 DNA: TGCAGCGTTGATAGTAGACAGGGCCACACTGAAGCTTTCTTT. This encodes CSVDSRQGHTEAFF. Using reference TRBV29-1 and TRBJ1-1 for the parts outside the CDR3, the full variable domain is SAVISQKPSRDICQRGTSLTIQCQVDSQVTMMFWYRQQPGQSLTLIATANQGSEATYESGFVIDKFPISRPNLTFSTLTVSNMSPEDSSIYLCSVDSRQGHTEAFFGQGTRLTVV.

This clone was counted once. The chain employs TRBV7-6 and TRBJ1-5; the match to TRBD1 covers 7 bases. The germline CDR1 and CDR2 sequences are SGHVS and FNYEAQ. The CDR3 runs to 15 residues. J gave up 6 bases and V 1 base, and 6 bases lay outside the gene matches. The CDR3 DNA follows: TGTGCCAGCAGCTTAGAAGGCAGGGGGGTTCAGCCCCAGCATTTT. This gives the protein CASSLEGRGVQPQHF.

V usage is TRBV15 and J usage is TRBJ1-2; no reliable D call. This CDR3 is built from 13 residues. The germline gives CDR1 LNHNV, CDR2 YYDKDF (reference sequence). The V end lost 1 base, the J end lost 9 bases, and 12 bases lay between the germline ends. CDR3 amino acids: CATSRGEGLSYTF. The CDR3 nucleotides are TGTGCCACCAGCAGAGGGGAGGGTCTCAGCTACACCTTC.

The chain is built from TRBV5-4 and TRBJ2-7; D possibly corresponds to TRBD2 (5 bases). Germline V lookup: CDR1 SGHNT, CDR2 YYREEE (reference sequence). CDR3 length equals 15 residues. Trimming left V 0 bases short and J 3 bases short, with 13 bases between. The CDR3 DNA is TGTGCCAGCAGCTTGGCGGGGATGATGAGCTACGAGCAGTACTTC. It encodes CASSLAGMMSYEQYF.